This T cell receptor (beta chain) comes out of a study of T cell repertoires in cytomegalovirus infection. For the study at large: Signatures in public TCR beta sequences pointed to both CMV infection and matching HLA type.

This CDR3 is built from 14 residues. Trimming removed 5 bases from V and 6 bases from J; junction bases left unmatched: 9. TCRdb redid the calling of the reads with MiXCR, one entry per CDR3 protein. The profile shows a few hundred thousand distinct CDR3 sequences, 40% of them singletons. Of note for this clonotype: Its antigen is unknown.

The specimen was cultured PBMCs, collected from culture after CMV antigen stimulation. The source of this sequence is a human donor in good health (CMV status not recorded). Some clones in this sample may be carry-over from other donors' samples. The gene calls are TRBV12-3 or TRBV12-4 and TRBJ2-7; 8 bases are a match to TRBD1. CDR3 in DNA: TGTGCCAGCAGTCGTGGACAGGGTATCACCGAGCAGTACTTC. This codes for CASSRGQGITEQYF.